This T cell receptor (beta chain) is drawn from a study of blood T cell repertoires in COVID-19. Libraries were prepared by immunoSEQ multiplex PCR; TCRdb keeps only in-frame clonotypes and omits some of them. This table has about 220,000 clones, around 84% appearing once. Germline-derived CDR1 and CDR2 are SGHTA and FQGNSA. The CDR3 consists of 13 residues. V was cut by 1 base and J by 8 bases, with 11 bases left in between. The chain uses TRBV7-2 and TRBJ1-2; the D is unclear. The material sequenced was PBMCs or T cells enriched from blood (not recorded which). This TCR was sampled from a woman aged 40 to 49 who had recovered from COVID-19. The CDR3 nucleotides read TGTGCCAGCAGCTTAGGGCAGGTTCAAGGCTACACCTTC. Translating it yields CASSLGQVQGYTF.